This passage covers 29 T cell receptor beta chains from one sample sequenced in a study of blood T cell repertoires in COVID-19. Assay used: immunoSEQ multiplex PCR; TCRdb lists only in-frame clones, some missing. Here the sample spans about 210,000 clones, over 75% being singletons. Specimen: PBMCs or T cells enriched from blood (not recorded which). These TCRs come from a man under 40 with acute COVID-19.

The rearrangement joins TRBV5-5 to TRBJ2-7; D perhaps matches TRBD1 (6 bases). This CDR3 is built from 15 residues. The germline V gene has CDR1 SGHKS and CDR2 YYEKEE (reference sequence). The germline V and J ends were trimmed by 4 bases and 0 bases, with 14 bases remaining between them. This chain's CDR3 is CASSLDGGSSYEQYF. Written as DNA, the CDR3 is TGTGCCAGCAGCCTGGATGGGGGCTCCTCCTACGAGCAGTACTTC.

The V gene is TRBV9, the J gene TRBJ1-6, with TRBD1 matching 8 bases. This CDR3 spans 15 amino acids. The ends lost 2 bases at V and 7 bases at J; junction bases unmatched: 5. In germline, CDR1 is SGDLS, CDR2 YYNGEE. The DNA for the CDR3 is TGTGCCAGCAGCGTTGGGGGACAGGCCAATTCACCCCTCCACTTT. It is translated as CASSVGGQANSPLHF. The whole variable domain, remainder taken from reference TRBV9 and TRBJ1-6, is DSGVTQTPKHLITATGQRVTLRCSPRSGDLSVYWYQQSLDQGLQFLIQYYNGEERAKGNILERFSAQQFPDLHSELNLSSLELGDSALYFCASSVGGQANSPLHFGNGTRLTVT.

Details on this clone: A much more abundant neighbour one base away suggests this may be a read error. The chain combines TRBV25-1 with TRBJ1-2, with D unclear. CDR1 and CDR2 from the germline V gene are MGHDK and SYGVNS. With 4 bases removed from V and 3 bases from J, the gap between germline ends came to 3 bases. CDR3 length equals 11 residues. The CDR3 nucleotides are TGTGCCAGCAGTGTCGACTATGGCTACACCTTC. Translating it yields CASSVDYGYTF.

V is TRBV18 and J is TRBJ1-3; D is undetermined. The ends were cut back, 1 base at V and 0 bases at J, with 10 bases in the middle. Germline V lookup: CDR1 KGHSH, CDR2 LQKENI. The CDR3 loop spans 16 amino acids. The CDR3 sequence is CASSPRPPFSGNTIYF. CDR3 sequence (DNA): TGTGCCAGCTCACCACGTCCTCCCTTCTCTGGAAACACCATATATTTT.

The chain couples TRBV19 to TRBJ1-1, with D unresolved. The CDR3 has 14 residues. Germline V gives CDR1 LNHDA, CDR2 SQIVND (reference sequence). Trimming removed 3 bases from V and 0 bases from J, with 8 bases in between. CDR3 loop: CASSIQVLNTEAFF. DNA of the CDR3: TGTGCCAGTAGTATCCAGGTCCTGAACACTGAAGCTTTCTTT.

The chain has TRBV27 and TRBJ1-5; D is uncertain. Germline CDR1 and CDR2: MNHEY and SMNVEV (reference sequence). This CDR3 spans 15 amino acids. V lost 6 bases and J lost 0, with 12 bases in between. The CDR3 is CASSLRHVSNQPQHF. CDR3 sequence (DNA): TGTGCCAGCAGCTTAAGACACGTTAGCAATCAGCCCCAGCATTTT.

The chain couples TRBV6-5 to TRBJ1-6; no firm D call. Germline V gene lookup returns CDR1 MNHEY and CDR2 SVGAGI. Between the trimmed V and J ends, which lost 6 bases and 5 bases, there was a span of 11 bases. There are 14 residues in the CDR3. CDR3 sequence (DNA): TGTGCCAGCAGGACGGGAAGCAATAATTCACCCCTCCACTTT. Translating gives CASRTGSNNSPLHF.

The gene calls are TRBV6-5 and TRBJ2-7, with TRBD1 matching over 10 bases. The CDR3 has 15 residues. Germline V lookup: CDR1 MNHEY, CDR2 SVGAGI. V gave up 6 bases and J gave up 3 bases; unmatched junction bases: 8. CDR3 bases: TGTGCCAGCAGCCAAGCCGGGACAGGGGTCTACGAGCAGTACTTC. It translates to CASSQAGTGVYEQYF.

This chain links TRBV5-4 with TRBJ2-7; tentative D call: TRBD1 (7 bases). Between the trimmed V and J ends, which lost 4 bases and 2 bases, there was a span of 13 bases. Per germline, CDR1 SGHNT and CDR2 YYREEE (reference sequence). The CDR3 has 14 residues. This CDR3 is CASSRAGQTYEQYF. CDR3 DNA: TGTGCCAGCAGCCGCGCGGGACAGACCTACGAGCAGTACTTC.

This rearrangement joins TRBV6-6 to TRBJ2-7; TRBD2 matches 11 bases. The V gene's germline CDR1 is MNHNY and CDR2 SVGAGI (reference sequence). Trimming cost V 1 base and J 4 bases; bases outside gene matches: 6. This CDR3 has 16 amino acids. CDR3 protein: CASSYYLAGGQYEQYF. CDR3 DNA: TGTGCCAGCAGTTACTATCTAGCGGGGGGCCAATACGAGCAGTACTTC.

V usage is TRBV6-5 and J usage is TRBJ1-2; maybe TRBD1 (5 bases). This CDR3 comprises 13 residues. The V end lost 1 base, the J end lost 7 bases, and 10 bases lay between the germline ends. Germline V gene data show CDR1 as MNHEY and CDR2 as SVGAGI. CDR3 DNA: TGTGCCAGCAGTTACTTGACAGAGAGTGGCTACACCTTC. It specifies CASSYLTESGYTF.

CDR3 region: CASSPGSHGYTF. CDR3 nucleotide sequence: TGCGCCAGCAGCCCGGGGAGCCATGGCTACACCTTC. The rearrangement links TRBV4-1 to TRBJ1-2; D is undetermined. V was trimmed by 4 bases and J by 6 bases, leaving 9 bases between them. Germline CDR1 and CDR2: MGHRA and YSYEKL. The CDR3 contains 12 residues.

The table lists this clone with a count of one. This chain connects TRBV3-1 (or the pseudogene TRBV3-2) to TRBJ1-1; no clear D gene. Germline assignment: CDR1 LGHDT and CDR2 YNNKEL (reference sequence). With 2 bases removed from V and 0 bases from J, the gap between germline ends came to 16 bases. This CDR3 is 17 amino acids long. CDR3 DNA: TGTGCCAGCAGCCAATTCGACATGCAGATGGTGAACACTGAAGCTTTCTTT. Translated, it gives CASSQFDMQMVNTEAFF.

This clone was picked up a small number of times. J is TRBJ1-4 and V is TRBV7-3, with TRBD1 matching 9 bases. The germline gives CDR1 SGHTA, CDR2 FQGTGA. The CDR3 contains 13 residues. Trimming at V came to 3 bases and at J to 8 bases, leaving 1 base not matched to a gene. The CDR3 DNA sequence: TGTGCCAGCAGCTTGACAGGGGGAGAAAAACTGTTTTTT. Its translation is CASSLTGGEKLFF.

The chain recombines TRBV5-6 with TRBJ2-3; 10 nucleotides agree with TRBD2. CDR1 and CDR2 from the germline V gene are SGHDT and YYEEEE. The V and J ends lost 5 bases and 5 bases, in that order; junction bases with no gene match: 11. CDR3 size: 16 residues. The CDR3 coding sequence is TGTGCCAGCAGTGAGCGGGGGGGCCAATTAAGAGATACGCAGTATTTT. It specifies CASSERGGQLRDTQYF.

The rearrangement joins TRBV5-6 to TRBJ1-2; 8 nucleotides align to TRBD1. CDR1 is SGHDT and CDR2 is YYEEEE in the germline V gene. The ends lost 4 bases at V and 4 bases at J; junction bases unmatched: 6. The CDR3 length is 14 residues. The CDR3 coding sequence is TGTGCCAGCAGCCCCGGGACAGGCCTCTATGGCTACACCTTC. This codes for CASSPGTGLYGYTF.

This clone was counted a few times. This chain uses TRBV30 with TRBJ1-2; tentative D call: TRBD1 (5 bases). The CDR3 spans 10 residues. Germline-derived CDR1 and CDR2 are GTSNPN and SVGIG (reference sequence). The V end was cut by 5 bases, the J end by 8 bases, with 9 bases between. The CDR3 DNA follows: TGTGCCTGGTCCAAGGGGGGCTACACCTTC. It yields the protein CAWSKGGYTF.

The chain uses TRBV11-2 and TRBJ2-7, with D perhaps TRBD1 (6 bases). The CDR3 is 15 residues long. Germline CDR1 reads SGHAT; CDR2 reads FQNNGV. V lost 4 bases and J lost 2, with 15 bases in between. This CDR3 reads CASSWQAGVAYEQYF. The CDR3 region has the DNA TGTGCCAGCAGCTGGCAGGCAGGGGTCGCCTACGAGCAGTACTTC. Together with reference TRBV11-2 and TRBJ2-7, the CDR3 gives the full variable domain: EAGVAQSPRYKIIEKRQSVAFWCNPISGHATLYWYQQILGQGPKLLIQFQNNGVVDDSQLPKDRFSAERLKGVDSTLKIQPAKLEDSAVYLCASSWQAGVAYEQYFGPGTRLTVT.

The CDR3 sequence: CASSSQTDTQYF. CDR3 DNA: TGTGCCAGCAGTTCCCAAACAGATACGCAGTATTTT. This chain connects TRBV28 to TRBJ2-3; D gene uncertain. The CDR3 consists of 12 residues. CDR1 is MDHEN, CDR2 SYDVKM, per germline. Trimming removed 4 bases from V and 3 bases from J, with 5 bases in between.

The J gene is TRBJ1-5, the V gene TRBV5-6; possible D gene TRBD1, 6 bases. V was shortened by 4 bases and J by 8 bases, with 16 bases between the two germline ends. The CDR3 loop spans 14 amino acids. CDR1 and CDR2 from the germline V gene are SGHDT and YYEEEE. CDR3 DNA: TGTGCCAGCAGCATTTCCCGGGACATGGAGCCCCAGCATTTT. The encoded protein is CASSISRDMEPQHF.

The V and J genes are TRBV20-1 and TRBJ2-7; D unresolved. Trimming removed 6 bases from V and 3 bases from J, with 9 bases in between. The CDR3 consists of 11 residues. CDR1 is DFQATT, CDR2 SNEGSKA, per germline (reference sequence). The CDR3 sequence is CSALAGYEQYF. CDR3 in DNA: TGCAGTGCCCTGGCTGGCTACGAGCAGTACTTC.

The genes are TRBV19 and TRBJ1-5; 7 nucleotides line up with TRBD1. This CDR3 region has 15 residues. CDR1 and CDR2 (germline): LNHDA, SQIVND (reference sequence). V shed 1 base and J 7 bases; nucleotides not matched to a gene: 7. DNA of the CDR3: TGTGCCAGTAGTATAGTTAAGGGGGCAGGACAGCCCCAGCATTTT. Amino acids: CASSIVKGAGQPQHF. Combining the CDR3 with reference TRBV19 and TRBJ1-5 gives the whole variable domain DGGITQSPKYLFRKEGQNVTLSCEQNLNHDAMYWYRQDPGQGLRLIYYSQIVNDFQKGDIAEGYSVSREKKESFPLTVTSAQKNPTAFYLCASSIVKGAGQPQHFGDGTRLSIL.

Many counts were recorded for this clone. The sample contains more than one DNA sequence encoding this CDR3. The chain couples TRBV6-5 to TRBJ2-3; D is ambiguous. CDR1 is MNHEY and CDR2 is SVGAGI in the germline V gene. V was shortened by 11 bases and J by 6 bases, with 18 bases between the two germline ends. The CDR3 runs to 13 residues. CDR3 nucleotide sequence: TGTGCCGTCGGCACGGGTCCCTTTGATACGCAGTATTTT. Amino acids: CAVGTGPFDTQYF.

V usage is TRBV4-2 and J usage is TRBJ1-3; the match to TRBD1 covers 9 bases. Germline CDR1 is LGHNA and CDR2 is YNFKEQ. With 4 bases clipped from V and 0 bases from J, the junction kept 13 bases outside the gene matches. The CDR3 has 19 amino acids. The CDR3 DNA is TGTGCCAGCAGCCCCGGGAAGACAGGGGGGTCCCTCTCTGGAAACACCATATATTTT. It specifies CASSPGKTGGSLSGNTIYF.

This chain's CDR3 is CASSLNREIPEAFF. The DNA of the CDR3 is TGTGCCAGTAGTCTAAATAGGGAGATACCTGAAGCTTTCTTT. The chain recombines TRBV19 with TRBJ1-1; D gene unclear. There are 14 residues in the CDR3. Per the germline V gene, CDR1 is LNHDA and CDR2 is SQIVND (reference sequence). The ends were cut back, 5 bases at V and 6 bases at J, with 16 bases in the middle.

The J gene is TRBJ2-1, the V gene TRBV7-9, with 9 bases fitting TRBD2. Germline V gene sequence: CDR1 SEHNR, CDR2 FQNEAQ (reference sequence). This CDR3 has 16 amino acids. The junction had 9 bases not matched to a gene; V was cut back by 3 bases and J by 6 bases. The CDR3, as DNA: TGTGCCAGCAGCTTTCACCCGGGACTAGCAGGCAATGAGCAGTTCTTC. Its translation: CASSFHPGLAGNEQFF.

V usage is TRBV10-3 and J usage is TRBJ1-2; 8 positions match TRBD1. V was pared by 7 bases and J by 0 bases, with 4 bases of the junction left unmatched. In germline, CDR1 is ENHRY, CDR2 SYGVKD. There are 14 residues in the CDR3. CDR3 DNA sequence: TGTGCCATCAAATGGGACAGGACTAACTATGGCTACACCTTC. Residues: CAIKWDRTNYGYTF.

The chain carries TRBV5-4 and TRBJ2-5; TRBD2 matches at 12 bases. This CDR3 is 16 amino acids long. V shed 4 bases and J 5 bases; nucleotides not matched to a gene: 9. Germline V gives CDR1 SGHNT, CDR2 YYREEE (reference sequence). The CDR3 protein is CASSRTSGALLETQYF. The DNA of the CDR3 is TGTGCCAGCAGCAGGACTAGCGGGGCCCTGCTGGAGACCCAGTACTTC.

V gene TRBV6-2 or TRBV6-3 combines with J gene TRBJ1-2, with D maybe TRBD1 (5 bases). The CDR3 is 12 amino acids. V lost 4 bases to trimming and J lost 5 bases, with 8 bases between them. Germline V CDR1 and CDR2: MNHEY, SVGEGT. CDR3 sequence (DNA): TGTGCCAGCAGTTGGACATCTTATGGCTACACCTTC. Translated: CASSWTSYGYTF.